At least ten counts were recorded for the clone carrying this TCR beta chain. This record belongs to a study of neurological immune-mediated disorders. cDNA was made by 5'RACE with 10-nucleotide random UMIs. Every sequencing run produced over 170 million TCR-beta sequences, and the sequences from any one run covered 15-18 subjects. From the 5' RACE reads, TCRdb called clonotypes with MiXCR, one entry per CDR3 protein. The sample lists approximately 85,000 distinct CDR3 sequences, under 4.5% occurring once. Time point indicated: longitudinal time-point 3. Germline V lookup: CDR1 DFQATT, CDR2 SNEGSKA (reference sequence). CDR3 length: 15 residues. V gave up 0 bases and J gave up 5 bases; unmatched junction bases: 8.

This TCR was recovered from a woman aged 55-70 years with multiple sclerosis. The sequencing input was PBMCs. The J gene is TRBJ2-5, the V gene TRBV20-1; 8 positions agree with TRBD2. The DNA for the CDR3 is TGCAGTGCTAGAGATCCTAGCGGGTTTCCGGAGACCCAGTACTTC. It specifies CSARDPSGFPETQYF.